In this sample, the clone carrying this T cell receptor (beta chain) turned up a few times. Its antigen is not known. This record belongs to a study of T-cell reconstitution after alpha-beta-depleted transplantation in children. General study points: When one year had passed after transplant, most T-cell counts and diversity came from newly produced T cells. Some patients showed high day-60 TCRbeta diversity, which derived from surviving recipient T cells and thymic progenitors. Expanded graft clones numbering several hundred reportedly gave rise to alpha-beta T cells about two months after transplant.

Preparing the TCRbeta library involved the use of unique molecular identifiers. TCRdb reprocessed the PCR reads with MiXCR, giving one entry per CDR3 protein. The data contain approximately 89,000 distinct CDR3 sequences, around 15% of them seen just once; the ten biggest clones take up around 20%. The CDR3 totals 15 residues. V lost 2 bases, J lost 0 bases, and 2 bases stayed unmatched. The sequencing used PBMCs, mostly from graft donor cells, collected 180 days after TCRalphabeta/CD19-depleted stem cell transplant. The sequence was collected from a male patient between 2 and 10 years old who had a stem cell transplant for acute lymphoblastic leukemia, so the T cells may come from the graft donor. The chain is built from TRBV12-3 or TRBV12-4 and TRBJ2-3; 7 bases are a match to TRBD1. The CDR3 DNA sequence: TGTGCCAGCAGTTTACAACAGGGGAGCACAGATACGCAGTATTTT. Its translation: CASSLQQGSTDTQYF.